The 25 T cell receptor beta chains below were found in one sample sequenced in a study of CD8 T cells in Susac syndrome (dated by TCRdb to between 2018 and 2021). Library construction relied on the immunoSEQ multiplex PCR assay. RNA was extracted using the RNeasy kit, and about 0.45 to 1 microgram was reverse transcribed with random hexamers. TCRdb redid the processing of the public reads, applying fastp at Q25 and MiXCR, and retained in-frame beta chains. Rows are unified per CDR3 protein, each entry keeping the most common DNA and genes. Here the sample has hundreds of thousands of distinct CDR3 sequences; 89% occur a single time. The top ten constitute roughly 0.17% of the sample. Input material: CD8+ T cells from PBMCs. All receptors derive from a human donor with multiple sclerosis.

The chain joins TRBV7-9 to TRBJ2-2, with TRBD2 matching 9 bases. CDR1 is SEHNR, CDR2 FQNEAQ, per germline (reference sequence). The CDR3 is 16 residues long. After removal of 5 bases from V and 7 bases from J, the junction contained 11 bases not matched to a gene. CDR3 region: CASSAGLAILGGELFF. The CDR3 bases are TGTGCCAGCAGCGCCGGACTAGCGATCCTCGGCGGGGAGCTGTTTTTT.

The CDR3 region has the DNA TGTGCCAGCAGTTTAGTCCTGCGGGAGTGGGGCACAGATACGCAGTATTTT. It specifies CASSLVLREWGTDTQYF. The chain carries TRBV12-3 or TRBV12-4 and TRBJ2-3, with 7 bases matching TRBD2. The CDR3 extends over 17 amino acids. The V and J ends lost 1 base and 1 base, in that order; junction bases with no gene match: 8.

The rearrangement joins TRBV7-2 to TRBJ1-6, with D possibly matching TRBD1 (5 bases). The V and J ends lost 5 bases and 5 bases respectively, with 16 bases between them. CDR3 length equals 16 residues. Germline CDR1 and CDR2: SGHTA and FQGNSA. CDR3 region: CASSVPGSEDNSPLHF. CDR3 sequence (DNA): TGTGCCAGCAGCGTTCCAGGGTCGGAGGATAATTCACCCCTCCACTTT.

The J gene is TRBJ1-3, the V gene TRBV9, with D possibly TRBD1 on 6 matching bases. The CDR3 covers 16 residues. Trimming removed 4 bases from V and 0 bases from J, with 14 bases in between. CDR1 SGDLS and CDR2 YYNGEE come from the germline V gene. The CDR3 nucleotides read TGTGCCAGCAGCATTGGACAGACTGACTCTGGAAACACCATATATTTT. Its protein product is CASSIGQTDSGNTIYF.

The V and J genes are TRBV12-3 or TRBV12-4 and TRBJ2-7; TRBD1 agrees at 11 bases. The V and J ends lost 2 bases and 3 bases, in that order; junction bases with no gene match: 9. The CDR3 loop spans 17 amino acids. The CDR3 sequence is CASSLRFGQGAGYEQYF. The CDR3 DNA reads as TGTGCCAGCAGTTTAAGATTCGGACAGGGGGCGGGCTACGAGCAGTACTTC.

The rearrangement joins TRBV29-1 to TRBJ1-4; 11 bases are shared with TRBD1. From germline, CDR1 is SQVTM and CDR2 ANQGSEA. The V segment lost 3 bases and the J segment 8 bases; nucleotides outside the gene matches: 5. This CDR3 is 14 amino acids long. The CDR3: CSVDLGQGGEKLFF. The CDR3 DNA reads as TGCAGCGTTGACCTGGGACAGGGGGGCGAAAAACTGTTTTTT.

The chain uses TRBV14 and TRBJ2-7, with TRBD2 as a possible D gene (5 bases). This CDR3 has 13 amino acids. CDR1 is SGHDN and CDR2 is FVKESK in the germline V gene. Trimming stripped 4 bases from V and 5 bases from J, with 12 bases between. The CDR3 DNA sequence: TGTGCCAGCAGCCTTGCGGGCCTCCACGAGCAGTACTTC. Protein sequence: CASSLAGLHEQYF.

V usage is TRBV7-9 and J usage is TRBJ2-7; D might be TRBD1 or TRBD2, each matching 5 bases. The V end was cut by 5 bases, the J end by 3 bases, with 17 bases between. Germline V gives CDR1 SEHNR, CDR2 FQNEAQ (reference sequence). The CDR3 consists of 15 residues. The DNA of the CDR3 is TGTGCCAGCAGCGCCTCGGGGCGAGACTACTACGAGCAGTACTTC. Amino acids: CASSASGRDYYEQYF.

The chain links TRBV20-1 to TRBJ2-3; 12 nucleotides align to TRBD2. J was trimmed by 4 bases and V by 6 bases; bases with no gene match: 8. In germline, CDR1 is DFQATT, CDR2 SNEGSKA (reference sequence). The CDR3 is made up of 15 amino acids. CDR3 nucleotide sequence: TGCAGTGCGGCCATCGGACTAGCGGGACCAGATACGCAGTATTTT. This translates into CSAAIGLAGPDTQYF.

This rearrangement joins TRBV10-3 to TRBJ2-1; the D gene is possibly TRBD1 (6 bases). V was clipped by 10 bases and J by 0 bases, with 13 bases between them. The length of the CDR3 is 14 residues. The germline V gene encodes CDR1 ENHRY and CDR2 SYGVKD. Here the CDR3 DNA reads TGTGCCACCGGGGACACGTCCTCCTACAATGAGCAGTTCTTC. Translated: CATGDTSSYNEQFF.

The genes are TRBV7-8 and TRBJ2-5; a possible D gene is TRBD2 (6 bases). V lost 1 base to trimming and J lost 0 bases, with 21 bases between them. The CDR3 covers 19 residues. Germline V lookup: CDR1 SGHVS, CDR2 FQNEAQ. The CDR3 sequence: CASSLGGGARGTDQETQYF. In nucleotides, the CDR3 is TGTGCCAGCAGCTTAGGTGGGGGAGCGCGCGGGACCGACCAAGAGACCCAGTACTTC.

The chain combines TRBV29-1 with TRBJ1-1; no firm D call. Germline values: CDR1 SQVTM, CDR2 ANQGSEA. The V and J ends lost 2 bases and 8 bases respectively, with 18 bases between them. The CDR3 runs 14 residues. CDR3: CSVELKREPPEAFF. The CDR3 coding sequence is TGCAGCGTTGAACTAAAACGGGAGCCGCCGGAAGCTTTCTTT. Looking up the rest from reference TRBV29-1 and TRBJ1-1 gives the full variable domain: SAVISQKPSRDICQRGTSLTIQCQVDSQVTMMFWYRQQPGQSLTLIATANQGSEATYESGFVIDKFPISRPNLTFSTLTVSNMSPEDSSIYLCSVELKREPPEAFFGQGTRLTVV.

This clonotype was seen only a few times. The chain has TRBV7-6 and TRBJ2-7; D might be TRBD1 (6 bases). Germline CDR1 and CDR2: SGHVS and FNYEAQ. Deletions cut 6 bases from V and 4 bases from J, with 16 bases between. CDR3 length equals 14 residues. CDR3: CASSATGRGYEQYF. Written as DNA, the CDR3 is TGTGCCAGCAGTGCCACAGGGCGCGGGTACGAGCAGTACTTC.

J is TRBJ2-1 and V is TRBV12-3 or TRBV12-4; 10 nucleotides align to TRBD1. This CDR3 region has 15 residues. With V trimmed by 5 bases and J by 9 bases, 10 bases remained unmatched. The CDR3 loop reads CASSPRGDRGIEQFF. The CDR3 nucleotides are TGTGCCAGCAGTCCGAGGGGGGACAGGGGAATTGAGCAGTTCTTC.

The chain combines TRBV28 with TRBJ2-1; D could derive from TRBD1 or TRBD2 (5 bases each). Trimming took 2 bases from V and 4 from J, leaving 15 bases between them. CDR1 is MDHEN, CDR2 SYDVKM, per germline. This CDR3 region has 16 residues. The CDR3 DNA reads as TGTGCCAGCAGTTTACCCACTAGTGGGGGTTACAATGAGCAGTTCTTC. Amino acid sequence: CASSLPTSGGYNEQFF.

This chain joins TRBV24-1 and TRBJ2-2, with 9 bases matching TRBD1. This CDR3 spans 21 amino acids. The germline gives CDR1 KGHDR, CDR2 SFDVKD. The V segment lost 6 bases and the J segment 4 bases; nucleotides outside the gene matches: 23. The CDR3 sequence is CATSSPEIVRDRETRTGELFF. The CDR3, as DNA: TGTGCCACCAGTTCCCCCGAGATAGTCCGGGACAGGGAGACTCGCACCGGGGAGCTGTTTTTT.

V gene TRBV10-3 combines with J gene TRBJ2-3; perhaps D is TRBD1 or TRBD2 (6 bases each). Germline-derived CDR1 and CDR2 are ENHRY and SYGVKD. The CDR3 loop spans 14 amino acids. V lost 7 bases and J 2 bases, leaving 13 bases between the germline ends. CDR3 nucleotide sequence: TGTGCCATCAAGGTAGGGGGGACCACAGATACGCAGTATTTT. It encodes CAIKVGGTTDTQYF.

The sample holds one count of this clonotype. The chain has TRBV29-1 and TRBJ1-2, with TRBD1 matching 8 bases. CDR1 SQVTM and CDR2 ANQGSEA come from the germline V gene. CDR3 size: 12 residues. V shed 6 bases, J shed 8 bases, and the junction held 8 bases outside the gene matches. The CDR3 is CSVGTGKGGYTF. CDR3 nucleotide sequence: TGCAGCGTCGGGACAGGCAAAGGCGGCTACACCTTC.

The rearrangement uses TRBV2 and TRBJ1-5; 7 nucleotides line up with TRBD1. J lost 4 bases, V lost 11 bases, and 8 bases had no gene match. The CDR3 is made up of 13 amino acids. Germline CDR1 and CDR2: SNHLY and FYNNEI. The CDR3 region is CARQGLENQPQHF. For the CDR3, the DNA is TGTGCCCGACAGGGACTCGAGAATCAGCCCCAGCATTTT.

The J gene is TRBJ2-5, the V gene TRBV7-2; a weak D match, TRBD2 (5 bases). The CDR3 is made up of 14 amino acids. Looked up from germline, CDR1 is SGHTA and CDR2 is FQGNSA. Deletions cut 2 bases from V and 4 bases from J, with 11 bases between. The CDR3 here is CASSLTGSPETQYF. CDR3 DNA: TGTGCCAGCAGCTTAACGGGGTCTCCAGAGACCCAGTACTTC.

The gene calls are TRBV25-1 and TRBJ2-7; D may match TRBD1 or TRBD2 (5 bases each). The CDR3 is 15 residues long. Germline lookup yields CDR1 MGHDK and CDR2 SYGVNS. V lost 3 bases, J lost 3 bases, and 15 bases lay in between. The CDR3 DNA is TGTGCCAGCAGTGAGCAGGACACGGGGTACTACGAGCAGTACTTC. Amino acids: CASSEQDTGYYEQYF.

This clonotype appeared once. V gene TRBV4-3 combines with J gene TRBJ2-7; 12 bases align to TRBD1. J gave up 6 bases and V 4 bases, and 7 bases lay outside the gene matches. CDR1 is LGHNA and CDR2 is YSLEER in the germline V gene. This CDR3 has 15 residues. The CDR3 DNA is TGCGCCAGCAGCCTCTTCCGGGACAGGGGGCTCGAGCAGTACTTC. This codes for CASSLFRDRGLEQYF.

The chain uses TRBV12-3 or TRBV12-4 and TRBJ2-5; a possible D gene is TRBD1 (6 bases). The CDR3 totals 12 residues. V dropped 10 bases and J dropped 5 bases, with 14 bases sitting between them. The CDR3 sequence is CATRGLGETQYF. CDR3 DNA: TGTGCCACCAGGGGTTTGGGGGAGACCCAGTACTTC.

The CDR3 coding sequence is TGTGCCAGCAGTTGGGGCCCGCAGTACGAGCAGTACTTC. It is translated as CASSWGPQYEQYF. This chain links TRBV7-3 with TRBJ2-7; TRBD1 might be the D (5 bases). CDR3 length: 13 residues. Germline values: CDR1 SGHTA, CDR2 FQGTGA. V was clipped by 6 bases and J by 4 bases, with 13 bases between them.

This chain connects TRBV3-1 to TRBJ2-3; tentative D call: TRBD1 (5 bases). Looked up from germline, CDR1 is LGHDT and CDR2 is YNNKEL (reference sequence). The CDR3 loop spans 17 amino acids. The V and J ends lost 0 bases and 5 bases respectively, with 18 bases between them. The CDR3 bases are TGTGCCAGCAGCCAAGAGACAGCCCCGGAGTTTTTAGATACGCAGTATTTT. This translates into CASSQETAPEFLDTQYF.